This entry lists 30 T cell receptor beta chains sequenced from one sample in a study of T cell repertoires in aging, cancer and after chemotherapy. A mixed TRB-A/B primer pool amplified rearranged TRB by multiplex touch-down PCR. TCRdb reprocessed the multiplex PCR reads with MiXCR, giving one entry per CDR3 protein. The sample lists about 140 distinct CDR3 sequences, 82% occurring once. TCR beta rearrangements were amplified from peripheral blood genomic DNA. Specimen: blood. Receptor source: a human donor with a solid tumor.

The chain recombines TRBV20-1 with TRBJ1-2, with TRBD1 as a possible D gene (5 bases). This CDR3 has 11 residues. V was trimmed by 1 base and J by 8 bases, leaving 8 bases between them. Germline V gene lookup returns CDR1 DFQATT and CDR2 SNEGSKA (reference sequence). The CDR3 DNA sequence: TGCAGTGCTAGAGTAGGGGAGGGCTACACCTTC. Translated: CSARVGEGYTF.

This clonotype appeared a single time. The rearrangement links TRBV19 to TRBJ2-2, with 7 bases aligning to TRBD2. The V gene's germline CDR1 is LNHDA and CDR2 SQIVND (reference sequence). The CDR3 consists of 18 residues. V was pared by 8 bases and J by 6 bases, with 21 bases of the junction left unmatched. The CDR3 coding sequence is TGTGCCAGTTATACCGGGACTAAGATTGGAGTTGTACCCGGGGAGCTGTTTTTT. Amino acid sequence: CASYTGTKIGVVPGELFF. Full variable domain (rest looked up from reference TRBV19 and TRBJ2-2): DGGITQSPKYLFRKEGQNVTLSCEQNLNHDAMYWYRQDPGQGLRLIYYSQIVNDFQKGDIAEGYSVSREKKESFPLTVTSAQKNPTAFYLCASYTGTKIGVVPGELFFGEGSRLTVL.

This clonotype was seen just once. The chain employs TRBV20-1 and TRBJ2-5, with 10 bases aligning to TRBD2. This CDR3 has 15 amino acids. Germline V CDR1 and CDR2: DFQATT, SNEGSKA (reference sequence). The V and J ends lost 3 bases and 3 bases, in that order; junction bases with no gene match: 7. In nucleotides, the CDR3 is TGCAGTGCTAGCCAAATTAGCGGGGGGAAAGAGACCCAGTACTTC. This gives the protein CSASQISGGKETQYF.

The CDR3 protein is CASSLRGMNTEAFF. CDR3 DNA sequence: TGTGCCAGCAGTTTGAGGGGGATGAACACTGAAGCTTTCTTT. The chain links TRBV12-3 or TRBV12-4 to TRBJ1-1; possible D gene TRBD1, 6 bases. The ends were cut back, 3 bases at V and 0 bases at J, with 8 bases in the middle. The CDR3 is 14 amino acids.

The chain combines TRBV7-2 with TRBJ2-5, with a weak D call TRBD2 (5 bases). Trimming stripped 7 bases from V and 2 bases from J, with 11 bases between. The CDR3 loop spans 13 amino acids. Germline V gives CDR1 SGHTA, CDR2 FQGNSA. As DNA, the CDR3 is TGTGCCAGCAACATGAGGGTTCAAGAGACCCAGTACTTC. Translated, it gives CASNMRVQETQYF.

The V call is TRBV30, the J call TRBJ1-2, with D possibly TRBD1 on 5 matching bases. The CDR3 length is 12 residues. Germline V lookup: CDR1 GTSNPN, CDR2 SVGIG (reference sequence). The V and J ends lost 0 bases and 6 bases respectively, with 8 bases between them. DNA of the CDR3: TGTGCCTGGAGTGTGGTAGGGGATGGCTACACCTTC. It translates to CAWSVVGDGYTF. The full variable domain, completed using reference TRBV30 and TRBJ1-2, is SQTIHQWPATLVQPVGSPLSLECTVEGTSNPNLYWYRQAAGRGLQLLFYSVGIGQISSEVPQNLSASRPQDRQFILSSKKLLLSDSGFYLCAWSVVGDGYTFGSGTRLTVV.

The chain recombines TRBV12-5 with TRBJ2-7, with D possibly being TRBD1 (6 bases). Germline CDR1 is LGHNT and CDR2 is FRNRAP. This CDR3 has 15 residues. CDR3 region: CASSLGQPGSYEQYF. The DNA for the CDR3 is TGTGCCAGCAGTCTCGGACAGCCGGGCTCCTACGAGCAGTACTTC.

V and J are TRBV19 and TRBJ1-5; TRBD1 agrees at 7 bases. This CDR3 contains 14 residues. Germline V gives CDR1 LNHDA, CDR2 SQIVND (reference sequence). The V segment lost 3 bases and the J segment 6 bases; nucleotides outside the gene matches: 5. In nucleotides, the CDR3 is TGTGCCAGTAGTATCGGAAGGGGGCGTCAGCCCCAGCATTTT. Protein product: CASSIGRGRQPQHF.

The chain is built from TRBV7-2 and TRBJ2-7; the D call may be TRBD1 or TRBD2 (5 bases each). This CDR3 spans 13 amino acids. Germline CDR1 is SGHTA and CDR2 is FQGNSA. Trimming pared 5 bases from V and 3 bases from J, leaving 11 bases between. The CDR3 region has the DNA TGTGCCAGCAGCCCGGGACCCAACTACGAGCAGTACTTC. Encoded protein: CASSPGPNYEQYF.

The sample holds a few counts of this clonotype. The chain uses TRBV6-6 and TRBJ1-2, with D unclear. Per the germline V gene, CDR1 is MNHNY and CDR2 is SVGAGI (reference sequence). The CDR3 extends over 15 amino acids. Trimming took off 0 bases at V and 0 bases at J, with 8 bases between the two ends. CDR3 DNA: TGTGCCAGCAGTTACTCCTACTCCGCTAACTATGGCTACACCTTC. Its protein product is CASSYSYSANYGYTF.

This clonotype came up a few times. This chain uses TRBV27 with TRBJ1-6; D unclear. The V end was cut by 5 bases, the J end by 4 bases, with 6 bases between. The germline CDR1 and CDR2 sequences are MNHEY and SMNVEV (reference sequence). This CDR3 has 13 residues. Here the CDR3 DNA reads TGTGCCAGCAGTCCCCTGTATAATTCACCCCTCCACTTT. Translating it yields CASSPLYNSPLHF.

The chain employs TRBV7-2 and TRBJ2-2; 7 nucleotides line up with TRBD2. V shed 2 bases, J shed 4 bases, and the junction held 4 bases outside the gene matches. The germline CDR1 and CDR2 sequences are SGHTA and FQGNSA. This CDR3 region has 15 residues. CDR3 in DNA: TGTGCCAGCAGCTTATTGTTAGCGGGCACCGGGGAGCTGTTTTTT. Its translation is CASSLLLAGTGELFF.

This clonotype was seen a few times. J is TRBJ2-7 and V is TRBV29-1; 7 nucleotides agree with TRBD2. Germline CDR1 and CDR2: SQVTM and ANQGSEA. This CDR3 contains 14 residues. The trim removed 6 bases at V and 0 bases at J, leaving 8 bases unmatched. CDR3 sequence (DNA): TGCAGCGTCCAAACTAGCGAACTCTCCTACGAGCAGTACTTC. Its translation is CSVQTSELSYEQYF.

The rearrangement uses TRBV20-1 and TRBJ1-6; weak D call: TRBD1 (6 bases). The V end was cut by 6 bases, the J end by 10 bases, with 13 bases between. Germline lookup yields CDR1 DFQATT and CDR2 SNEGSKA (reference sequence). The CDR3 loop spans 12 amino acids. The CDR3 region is CSAQGLGSPLHF. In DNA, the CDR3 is TGCAGTGCCCAGGGGTTAGGGTCACCCCTCCACTTT.

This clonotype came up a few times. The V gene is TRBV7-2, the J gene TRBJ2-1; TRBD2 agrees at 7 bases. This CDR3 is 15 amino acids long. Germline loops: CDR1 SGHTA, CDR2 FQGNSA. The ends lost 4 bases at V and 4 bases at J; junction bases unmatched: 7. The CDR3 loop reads CASSSGGSTYNEQFF. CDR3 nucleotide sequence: TGTGCCAGCAGCTCCGGCGGGAGCACGTACAATGAGCAGTTCTTC.

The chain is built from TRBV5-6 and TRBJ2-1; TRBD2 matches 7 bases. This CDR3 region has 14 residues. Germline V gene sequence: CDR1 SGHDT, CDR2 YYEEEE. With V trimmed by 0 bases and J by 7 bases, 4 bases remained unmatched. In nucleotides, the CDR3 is TGTGCCAGCAGCTTGGGACTGGGGGGGAATGAGCAGTTCTTC. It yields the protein CASSLGLGGNEQFF.

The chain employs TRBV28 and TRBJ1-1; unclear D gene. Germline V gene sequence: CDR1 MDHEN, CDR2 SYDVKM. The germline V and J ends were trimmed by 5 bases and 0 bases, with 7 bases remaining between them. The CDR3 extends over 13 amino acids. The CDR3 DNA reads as TGTGCCAGCAGTCGTGTTTTGAACACTGAAGCTTTCTTT. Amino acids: CASSRVLNTEAFF.

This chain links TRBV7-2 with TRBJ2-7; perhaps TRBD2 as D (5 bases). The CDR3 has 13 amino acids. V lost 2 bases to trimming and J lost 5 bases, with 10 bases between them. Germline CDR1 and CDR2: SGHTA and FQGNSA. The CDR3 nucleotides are TGTGCCAGCAGCTTACGGCCGCGGGACGAGCAGTACGTC. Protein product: CASSLRPRDEQYV.

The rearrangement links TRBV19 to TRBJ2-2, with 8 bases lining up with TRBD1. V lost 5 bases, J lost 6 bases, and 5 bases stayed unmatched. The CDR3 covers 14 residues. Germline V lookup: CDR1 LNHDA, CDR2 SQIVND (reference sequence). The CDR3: CASSRTGWAGELFF. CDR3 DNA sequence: TGTGCCAGTAGTCGGACAGGGTGGGCCGGGGAGCTGTTTTTT.

CDR3 sequence reads: CASSPPGLAGGSEEQYF. CDR3 DNA sequence: TGCGCCAGCAGCCCCCCGGGACTAGCGGGAGGTTCTGAGGAGCAGTACTTC. The genes are TRBV5-1 and TRBJ2-7; 15 nucleotides align to TRBD2. Germline V CDR1 and CDR2: SGHRS, YFSETQ. The CDR3 length is 17 residues. Trimming removed 4 bases from V and 7 bases from J; junction bases left unmatched: 12.

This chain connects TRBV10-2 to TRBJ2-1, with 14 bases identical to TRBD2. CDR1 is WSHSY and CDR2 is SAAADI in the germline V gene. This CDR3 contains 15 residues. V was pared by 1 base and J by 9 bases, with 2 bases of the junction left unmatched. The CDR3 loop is CASSELGTSGGEQFF. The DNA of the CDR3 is TGCGCCAGCAGTGAGTTGGGGACTAGCGGGGGTGAGCAGTTCTTC.

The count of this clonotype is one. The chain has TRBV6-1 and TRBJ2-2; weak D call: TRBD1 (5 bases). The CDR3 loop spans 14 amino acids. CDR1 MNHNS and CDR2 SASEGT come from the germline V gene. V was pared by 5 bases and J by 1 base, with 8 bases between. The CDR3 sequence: CASSSQGNTGELFF. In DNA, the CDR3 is TGTGCCAGCAGTAGTCAGGGGAACACCGGGGAGCTGTTTTTT.

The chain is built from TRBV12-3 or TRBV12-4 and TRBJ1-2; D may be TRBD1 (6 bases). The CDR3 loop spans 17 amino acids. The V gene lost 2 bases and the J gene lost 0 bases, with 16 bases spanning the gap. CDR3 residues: CASSLTGGGGTNYGYTF. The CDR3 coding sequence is TGTGCCAGCAGTTTAACTGGAGGAGGGGGGACTAACTATGGCTACACCTTC.

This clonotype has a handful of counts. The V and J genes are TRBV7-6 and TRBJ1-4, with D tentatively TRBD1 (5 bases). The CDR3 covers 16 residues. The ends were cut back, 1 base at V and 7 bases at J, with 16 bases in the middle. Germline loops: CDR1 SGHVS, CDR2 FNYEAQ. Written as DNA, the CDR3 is TGTGCCAGCAGCTTAGTCAGAGGGGCAGTTGGTGAAAAACTGTTTTTT. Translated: CASSLVRGAVGEKLFF.

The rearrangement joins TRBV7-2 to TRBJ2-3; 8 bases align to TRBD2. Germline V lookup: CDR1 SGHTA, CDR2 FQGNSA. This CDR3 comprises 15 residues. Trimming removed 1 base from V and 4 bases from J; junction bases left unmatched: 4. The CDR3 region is CASSLVLAAADTQYF. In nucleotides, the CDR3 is TGTGCCAGCAGCTTAGTACTAGCGGCAGCAGATACGCAGTATTTT. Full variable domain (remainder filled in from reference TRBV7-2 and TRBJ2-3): GAGVSQSPSNKVTEKGKDVELRCDPISGHTALYWYRQSLGQGLEFLIYFQGNSAPDKSGLPSDRFSAERTGGSVSTLTIQRTQQEDSAVYLCASSLVLAAADTQYFGPGTRLTVL.

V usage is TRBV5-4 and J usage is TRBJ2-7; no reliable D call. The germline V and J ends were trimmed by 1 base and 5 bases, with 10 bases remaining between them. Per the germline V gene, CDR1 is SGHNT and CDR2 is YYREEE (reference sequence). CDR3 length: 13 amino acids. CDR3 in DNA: TGTGCCAGCAGCTTGACCCCAGAGCACGAGCAGTACTTC. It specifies CASSLTPEHEQYF.

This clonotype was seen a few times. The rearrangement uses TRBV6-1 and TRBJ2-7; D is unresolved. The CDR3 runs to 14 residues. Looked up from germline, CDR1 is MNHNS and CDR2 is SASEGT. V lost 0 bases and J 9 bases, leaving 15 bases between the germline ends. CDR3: CASSEASPKVGQYV. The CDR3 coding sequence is TGTGCCAGCAGTGAAGCGTCTCCCAAGGTGGGGCAGTACGTC.

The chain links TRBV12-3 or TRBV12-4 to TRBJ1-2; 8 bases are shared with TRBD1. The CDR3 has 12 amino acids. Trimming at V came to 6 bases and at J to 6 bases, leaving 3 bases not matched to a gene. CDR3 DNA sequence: TGTGCCAGCAGGACAGGGGTTGATGGCTACACCTTC. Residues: CASRTGVDGYTF.

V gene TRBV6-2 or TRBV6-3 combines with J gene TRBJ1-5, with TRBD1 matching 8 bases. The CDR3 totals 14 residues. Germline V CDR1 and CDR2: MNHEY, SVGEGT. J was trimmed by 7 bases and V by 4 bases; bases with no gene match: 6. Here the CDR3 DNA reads TGTGCCAGCAGTTTCACAGGGGGGCGGCAGCCCCAGCATTTT. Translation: CASSFTGGRQPQHF.

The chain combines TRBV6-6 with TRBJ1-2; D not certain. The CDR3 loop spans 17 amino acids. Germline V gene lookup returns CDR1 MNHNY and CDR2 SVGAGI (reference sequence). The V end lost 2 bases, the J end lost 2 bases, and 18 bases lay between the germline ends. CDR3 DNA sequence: TGTGCCAGCAGTTACCCCTCCGGTAGACACCTGAACTATGGCTACACCTTC. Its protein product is CASSYPSGRHLNYGYTF.